The source of this T cell receptor (beta chain) is a study of vaccination effects on CD4 cells after COVID-19. Profiling relied on immunoSEQ multiplex PCR, and the TCRdb table lists in-frame clones only, not all of them. The sample holds approximately 70,000 clones, approximately 81% seen once. Concerning this clone itself: Its matching antigen is unknown.

Germline trimming cut 0 bases from V and 6 bases from J; bases unmatched to any gene: 15. The CDR3 runs 19 residues. Germline CDR1 reads SGHTA; CDR2 reads FQGTGA. The ViraFEST assay expanded antigen-specific CD4+ T cells with viral peptide pools before sequencing. The authors isolated CD4+ T cells after more than eight days of culture. Two-dose vaccination with either BNT162b2 or mRNA-1273 was given to the participants. The sequence derives from a human donor who received a COVID-19 vaccine. The starting material was CD4+ T cells from PBMCs cultured with HCoV-229E spike peptides, obtained after COVID-19 vaccination. The chain recombines TRBV7-3 with TRBJ2-3; TRBD2 agrees at 10 bases. DNA of the CDR3: TGTGCCAGCAGCTTAACGAACGGGCTAGCGGGGGAGTTATCCGATACGCAGTATTTT. It is translated as CASSLTNGLAGELSDTQYF.